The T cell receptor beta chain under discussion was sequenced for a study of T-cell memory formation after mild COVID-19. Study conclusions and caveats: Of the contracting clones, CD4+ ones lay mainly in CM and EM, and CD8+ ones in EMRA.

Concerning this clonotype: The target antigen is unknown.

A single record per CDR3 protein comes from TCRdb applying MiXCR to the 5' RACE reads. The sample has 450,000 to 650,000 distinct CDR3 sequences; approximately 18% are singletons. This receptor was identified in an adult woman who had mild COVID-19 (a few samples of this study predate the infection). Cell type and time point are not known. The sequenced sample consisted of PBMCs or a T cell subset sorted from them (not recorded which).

The CDR3 spells CATSDWGSKGGRQPQHF. Written as DNA, the CDR3 is TGTGCCACCAGTGATTGGGGGTCGAAGGGAGGTCGTCAGCCCCAGCATTTT. The chain is built from TRBV24-1 and TRBJ1-5; TRBD1 might be the D (5 bases). Germline V gives CDR1 KGHDR, CDR2 SFDVKD. The CDR3 contains 17 residues. Trimming cost V 2 bases and J 6 bases, with 19 bases left between them.